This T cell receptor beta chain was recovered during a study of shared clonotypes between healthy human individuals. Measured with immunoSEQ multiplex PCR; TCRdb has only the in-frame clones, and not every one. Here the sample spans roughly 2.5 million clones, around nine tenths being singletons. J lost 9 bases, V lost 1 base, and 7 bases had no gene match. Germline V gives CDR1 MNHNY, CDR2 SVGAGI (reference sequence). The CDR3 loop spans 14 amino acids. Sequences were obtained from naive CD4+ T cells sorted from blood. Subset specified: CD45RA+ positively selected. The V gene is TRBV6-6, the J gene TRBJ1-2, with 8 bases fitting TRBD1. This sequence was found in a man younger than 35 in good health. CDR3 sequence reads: CASSYLGQGARYTF. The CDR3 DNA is TGTGCCAGCAGTTACTTGGGCCAGGGGGCACGCTACACCTTC.